This T cell receptor (beta chain) was identified in a study of patients and donors after allogeneic stem cell transplantation. TCRdb analysed the RT-PCR reads with MiXCR anew, one entry per CDR3 protein. The sample contains 65,000 to 80,000 distinct CDR3 sequences, about a quarter of which appear only once. The germline V and J ends were trimmed by 7 bases and 3 bases, with 18 bases remaining between them. This CDR3 contains 15 residues. The sample holds many counts of this clonotype. The source material was blood, either unsorted or a sorted T cell fraction (not recorded which). The receptor was isolated from a human donor who was either an allogeneic HSCT recipient or a stem cell or donor lymphocyte infusion donor (not recorded which). It is not recorded whose cells these are; they may come from a transplant donor. V and J are TRBV12-3 or TRBV12-4 and TRBJ1-1; no clear D gene. The CDR3 sequence: CASKIRVRTHTEAFF. CDR3 in DNA: TGTGCCAGCAAGATTAGGGTTCGTACCCACACTGAAGCTTTCTTT.